The 5 T cell receptor beta chains below were found in one sample sequenced in a study of T cell repertoires in cytomegalovirus infection. In TCRdb, the reads were re-called with MiXCR into one record per CDR3 protein. The profile covers more than 20,000 distinct CDR3 sequences, with roughly 40% appearing a single time and approximately 94% taken by the ten largest. Antigens of these TCRs are unknown. The sequenced sample was CD8+ T cells from cultured PBMCs, obtained from culture after CMV antigen stimulation. The receptors here all came from a human donor in good health (CMV status not recorded). Some clones in this sample may be carry-over from other donors' samples.

The CDR3 spells CASSYTNLGLAAVTDTQYF. CDR3 DNA sequence: TGTGCCAGCAGCTACACTAACCTGGGACTAGCGGCCGTCACAGATACGCAGTATTTT. This chain links TRBV7-8 with TRBJ2-3; 11 positions agree with TRBD2. The CDR3 length is 19 residues. With 4 bases clipped from V and 2 bases from J, the junction kept 14 bases outside the gene matches. Germline V gene sequence: CDR1 SGHVS, CDR2 FQNEAQ.

This clonotype was observed a handful of times. The CDR3 DNA reads TGTGCCATCGAGGCGGGAGGGGAAGATACGCAGTATTTT. Its protein product is CAIEAGGEDTQYF. The genes are TRBV10-3 and TRBJ2-3; 9 bases map to TRBD2. Germline V gene data show CDR1 as ENHRY and CDR2 as SYGVKD. This CDR3 has 13 amino acids. J lost 5 bases, V lost 8 bases, and 5 bases had no gene match.

This clonotype showed up many times. The J gene is TRBJ2-7, the V gene TRBV6-1; tentative D call: TRBD1 (5 bases). Trimming stripped 1 base from V and 4 bases from J, with 11 bases between. The CDR3 is made up of 14 amino acids. Germline V CDR1 and CDR2: MNHNS, SASEGT. The CDR3 sequence is CASSEGWGRYEQYF. CDR3 DNA: TGTGCCAGCAGTGAAGGCTGGGGCCGGTACGAGCAGTACTTC.

The J gene is TRBJ2-7, the V gene TRBV5-1; D is ambiguous. V lost 5 bases and J 0 bases, leaving 6 bases between the germline ends. This CDR3 is 12 amino acids long. CDR1 is SGHRS and CDR2 is YFSETQ in the germline V gene. The CDR3 DNA reads TGCGCCAGCAGTCCCAACTCCTACGAGCAGTACTTC. Its translation is CASSPNSYEQYF.

The V call is TRBV18, the J call TRBJ2-7; D possibly corresponds to TRBD1 (6 bases). This CDR3 has 16 residues. Germline V lookup: CDR1 KGHSH, CDR2 LQKENI. Trimming took off 4 bases at V and 4 bases at J, with 20 bases between the two ends. The CDR3 here is CASSLKQGQGGYEQYF. The CDR3 DNA sequence: TGTGCCAGCTCACTCAAACAGGGTCAGGGCGGATACGAGCAGTACTTC.